This entry features one TCR beta chain sequence. The target antigen is unknown. The germline gives CDR1 MNHEY, CDR2 SVGEGT. V was cut by 7 bases and J by 8 bases, with 15 bases left in between. This CDR3 region has 13 residues. This sample was included in a study of response to subunit inactivated influenza vaccine. Study-wide results and limits: With each seasonal influenza vaccination, the authors suggested, few new T cells are recruited.

TCRdb re-called the RT-PCR reads with MiXCR, one entry per CDR3 protein. This sample yields roughly 570,000 distinct CDR3 sequences, of which about 15% are seen a single time; roughly 11% belongs to the top ten. V is TRBV6-2 or TRBV6-3 and J is TRBJ2-1; tentatively, D is TRBD2 (6 bases). Here the sequenced sample was PBMCs from blood, taken about 13 days after vaccination. The source of this sequence is a man in his forties or fifties who received an inactivated influenza vaccine. The CDR3 region is CASKLAGWDEQFF. CDR3 DNA: TGTGCCAGCAAACTAGCTGGTTGGGATGAGCAGTTCTTC.